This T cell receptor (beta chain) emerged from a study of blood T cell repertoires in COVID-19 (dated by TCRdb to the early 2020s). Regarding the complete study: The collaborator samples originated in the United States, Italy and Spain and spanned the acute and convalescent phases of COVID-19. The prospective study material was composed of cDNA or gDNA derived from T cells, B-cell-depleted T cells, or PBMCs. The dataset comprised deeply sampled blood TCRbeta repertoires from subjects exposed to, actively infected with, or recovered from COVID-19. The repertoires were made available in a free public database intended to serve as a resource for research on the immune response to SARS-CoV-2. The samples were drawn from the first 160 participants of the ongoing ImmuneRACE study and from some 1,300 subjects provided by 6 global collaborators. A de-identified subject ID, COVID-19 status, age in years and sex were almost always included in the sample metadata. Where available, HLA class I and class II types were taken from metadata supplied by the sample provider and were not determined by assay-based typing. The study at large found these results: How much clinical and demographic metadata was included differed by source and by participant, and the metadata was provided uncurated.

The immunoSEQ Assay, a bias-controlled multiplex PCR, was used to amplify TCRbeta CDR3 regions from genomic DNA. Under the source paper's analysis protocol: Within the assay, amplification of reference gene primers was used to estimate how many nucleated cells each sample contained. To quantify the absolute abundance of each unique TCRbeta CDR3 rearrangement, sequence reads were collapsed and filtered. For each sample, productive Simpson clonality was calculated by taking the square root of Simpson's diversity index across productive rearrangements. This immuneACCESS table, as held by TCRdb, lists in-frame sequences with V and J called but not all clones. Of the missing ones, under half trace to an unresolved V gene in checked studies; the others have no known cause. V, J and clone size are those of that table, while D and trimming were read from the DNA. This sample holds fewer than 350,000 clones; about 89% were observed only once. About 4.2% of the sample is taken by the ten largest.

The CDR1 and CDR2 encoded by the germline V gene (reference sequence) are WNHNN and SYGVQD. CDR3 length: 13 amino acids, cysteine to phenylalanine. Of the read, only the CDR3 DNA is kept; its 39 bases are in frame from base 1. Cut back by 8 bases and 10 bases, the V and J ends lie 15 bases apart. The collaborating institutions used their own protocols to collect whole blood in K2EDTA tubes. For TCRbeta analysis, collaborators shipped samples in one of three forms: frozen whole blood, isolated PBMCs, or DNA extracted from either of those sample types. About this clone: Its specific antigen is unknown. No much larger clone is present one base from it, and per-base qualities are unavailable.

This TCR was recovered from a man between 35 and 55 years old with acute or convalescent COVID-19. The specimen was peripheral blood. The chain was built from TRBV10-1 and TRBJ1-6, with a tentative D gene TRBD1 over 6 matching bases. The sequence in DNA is TGCGCCAGCTCCCCCGAAGGGGGATCACCCCTCCACTTT. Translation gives CASSPEGGSPLHF.